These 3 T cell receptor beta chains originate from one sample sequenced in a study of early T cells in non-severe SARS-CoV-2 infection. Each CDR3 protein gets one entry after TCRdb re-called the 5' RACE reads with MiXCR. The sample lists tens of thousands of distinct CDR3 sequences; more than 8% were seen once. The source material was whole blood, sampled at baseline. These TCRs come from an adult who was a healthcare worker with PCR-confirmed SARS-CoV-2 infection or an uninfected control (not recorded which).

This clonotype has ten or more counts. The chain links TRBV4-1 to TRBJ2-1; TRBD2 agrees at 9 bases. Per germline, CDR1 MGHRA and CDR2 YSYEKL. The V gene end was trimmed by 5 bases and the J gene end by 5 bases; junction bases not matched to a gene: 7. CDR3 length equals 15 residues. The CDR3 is CASSARLAANNEQFF. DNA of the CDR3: TGCGCCAGCAGCGCCCGACTAGCGGCGAACAATGAGCAGTTCTTC.

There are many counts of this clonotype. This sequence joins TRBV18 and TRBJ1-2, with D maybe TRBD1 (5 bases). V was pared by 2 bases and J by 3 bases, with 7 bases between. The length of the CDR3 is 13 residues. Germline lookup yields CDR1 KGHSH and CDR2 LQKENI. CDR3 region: CASSPARDYGYTF. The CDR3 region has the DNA TGTGCCAGCTCACCAGCCAGGGACTATGGCTACACCTTC. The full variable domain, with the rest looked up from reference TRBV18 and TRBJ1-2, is NAGVMQNPRHLVRRRGQEARLRCSPMKGHSHVYWYRQLPEEGLKFMVYLQKENIIDESGMPKERFSAEFPKEGPSILRIQQVVRGDSAAYFCASSPARDYGYTFGSGTRLTVV.

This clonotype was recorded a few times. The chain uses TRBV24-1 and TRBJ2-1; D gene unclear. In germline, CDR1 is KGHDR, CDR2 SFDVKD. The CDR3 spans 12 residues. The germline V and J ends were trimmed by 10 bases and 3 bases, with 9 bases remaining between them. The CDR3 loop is CATGKDYNEQFF. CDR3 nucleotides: TGTGCCACTGGGAAAGACTACAATGAGCAGTTCTTC.